The entry that follows covers one T cell receptor beta chain sequence. A few counts support this clonotype. What antigen it recognizes has not been identified. No base quality information exists; no much larger clone differs at one position. These data originate in a study of blood T cells in healthy people across ages (dated by TCRdb to 2014 to 2015). Study-wide context: In model experiments, roughly one uniquely barcoded TCR beta cDNA molecule per two T cells was captured by template switching. Four age groups were formed from the donors: young (average approximately 15 years), middle-aged (around 40), aged (around 62) and long-lived (about 80). To track age-related changes in TCR beta repertoire diversity, the study relied on deep sequencing normalized with unique cDNA molecular identifiers. To avoid experimental bias, donors of different ages were distributed randomly across sequencing lanes. The study analyzed two additional independent replicas of 1 million unique cDNA reads from the same blood draw for two donors, one aged 18 to 30 and one aged 80 or older. What the authors observed across the whole study: Since profiling was done on bulk unsorted PBMCs, naive and antigen-experienced compartments could not be conclusively compared. The percentage of naive T cells measured by flow cytometry correlated strongly with observed TCR beta diversity. Estimates of total diversity based on one million sequenced T cells were regarded as lower bounds and as underestimates. As age increased, observed TCR beta diversity per million T cells dropped in a roughly linear way, and a significant reduction was already evident by age roughly 40. Because the CMV infection status of the donors was unknown, age-related changes in expanded clonotypes may potentially have been confounded. The long-lived group showed more naive CD4+ T cells, fewer expanded clones and increased TCR diversity than the aged group, suggesting age selection.

The 39 donors, aged roughly 6 to 100 years, were systemically healthy Caucasian individuals from Russia. Each donor gave 8 to 10 milliliters of peripheral blood, drawn into EDTA-treated Vacutainer tubes. PBMCs were isolated by Ficoll-Paque density-gradient centrifugation, with at least 7 million obtained per sample. Total RNA, at least 6 micrograms per sample, was extracted from PBMCs with Trizol reagent. Naive CD45RAhigh/CD27high T cell percentages were measured by flow cytometry on a PBMC aliquot from every donor. Preparation of the library involved 5' RACE. Reads for this sample came from an Illumina HiSeq 2500. The second PCR ran for about 6 to 11 cycles and used a J-beta primer mix along with a sample-barcoded 5' primer. A template-switch 5' adaptor carrying 12 random nucleotides introduced a unique molecular identifier onto each TCR beta cDNA molecule. Each sample yielded at least 3 million CDR3-containing paired-end reads. All of the RNA was converted into first-strand cDNA using the Mint cDNA synthesis kit, with a TRBC-specific oligonucleotide serving as the primer. Following uracil-DNA glycosylase treatment, a first 18-cycle PCR with universal primers M1SS and BC2_uni_R was performed on all cDNA. In the paper's pipeline: For normalization, 1 million high-quality reads were randomly selected from each sample, with every read carrying a distinct molecular identifier. Reads sharing molecular identifiers were discarded rather than binned into consensus sequences. CDR3 identification, clonotype clustering and error correction used MiTCR with a Q25 quality threshold and the strictest error-elimination algorithm. Lower-bound total TCR beta diversity was estimated with a nonparametric unseen species model using Euler transformation. TCRdb reprocessed the public reads (quality trimming at Q25 with fastp, clone calling with MiXCR) and kept in-frame beta chains. CDR3 protein sequences are deduplicated, and each keeps its most common genes and DNA. In this record, the V and J calls reflect TCRdb's handling and not the investigators' own analysis. Across this sample there are some 1.4 million distinct CDR3 sequences, with around 42% seen only once. 7% to 9% of the sample comes from the top ten.

Source material: blood. This clonotype was sampled from a young woman in good health.

The base sequence is TGTGCCACCTCTGGAGGCTACAATGAGCAGTTCTTC. Its protein product is CATSGGYNEQFF. The rearrangement joined TRBV12-3 or TRBV12-4 to TRBJ2-1, with a weak D call of TRBD2 (5 bases match). V is shortened by 10 bases, J by 3 bases, and the region joining them spans 10 bases. The CDR3 runs 12 residues from the cysteine to the phenylalanine. Left in the record is the CDR3 DNA by itself, 36 bases read in frame from the first base.